The sequence of this T cell receptor beta chain was determined in a study of response to subunit inactivated influenza vaccine. TCRdb reprocessed the RT-PCR reads with MiXCR, giving one entry per CDR3 protein. The sample yields 600,000 to 700,000 distinct CDR3 sequences, 11% to 15% seen once. Germline CDR1 SGHTA, CDR2 FQGNSA. The V and J ends lost 5 bases and 6 bases, in that order; junction bases with no gene match: 4. The CDR3 length is 15 residues. The study, taken as a whole, reports: Authors suggested each seasonal influenza vaccination recruits few new T cells.

This clonotype was found a few times. Its specificity is unknown. The clonotype was recovered from a man aged 45-65 years who received an inactivated influenza vaccine. The sample was PBMCs from blood, taken around two weeks before vaccination. The rearrangement uses TRBV7-2 and TRBJ2-1; 13 nucleotides match TRBD2. In DNA, the CDR3 is TGTGCCAGCAGCACAGGACTAGCGGGGGCCAATGAGCAGTTCTTC. This translates into CASSTGLAGANEQFF.